This T cell receptor (beta chain) was recovered during a study of shared clonotypes between healthy human individuals. Whole-study findings and limits: The researchers took only blood, and tissue repertoires probably look different.

For this clone: Its antigen is undetermined.

CDR1 SGHTA and CDR2 FQGNSA come from the germline V gene. The CDR3 contains 14 residues. Deletions cut 3 bases from V and 1 base from J, with 7 bases between. The donors were adults (healthy and HIV-negative) with no recent acute infections or vaccinations. The method was immunoSEQ multiplex PCR; TCRdb's version includes in-frame clones alone and lacks a portion of them. The table includes about 510,000 clones, about three quarters detected once. The sequenced sample was PBMCs. The chain uses TRBV7-2 and TRBJ1-5; the D is unclear. The TCR was taken from a woman aged 40 to 50 in good health. Some clones in this sample may be carry-over from other donors' samples. CDR3 sequence: CASSLGMSNQPQHF. The CDR3 DNA follows: TGTGCCAGCAGCTTGGGGATGAGCAATCAGCCCCAGCATTTT.